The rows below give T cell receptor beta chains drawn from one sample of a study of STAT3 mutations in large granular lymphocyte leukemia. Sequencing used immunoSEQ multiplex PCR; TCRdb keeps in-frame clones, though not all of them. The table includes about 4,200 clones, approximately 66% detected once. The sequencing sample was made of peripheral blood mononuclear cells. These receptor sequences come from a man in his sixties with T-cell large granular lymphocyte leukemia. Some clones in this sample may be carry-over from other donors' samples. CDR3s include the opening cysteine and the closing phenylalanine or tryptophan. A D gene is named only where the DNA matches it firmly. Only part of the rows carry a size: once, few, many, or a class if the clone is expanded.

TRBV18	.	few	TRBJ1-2	TGTGCCAGCTCACCTTCCCAGGGATATGGCTACACCTTC	CASSPSQGYGYTF
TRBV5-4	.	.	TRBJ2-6	TGTGCCAGCAGCTTGCTCGGGGCCAACGTCCTGACTTTC	CASSLLGANVLTF
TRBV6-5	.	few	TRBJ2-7	TGTGCCAGCTCCGCAGGGATCTACGAGCAGTACTTC	CASSAGIYEQYF
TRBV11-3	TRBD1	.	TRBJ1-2	TGTGCCAGCAGCTTAGAGACAGGGTATGGCTACACCTTC	CASSLETGYGYTF
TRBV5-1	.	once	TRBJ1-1	TGCGCCAGCAGCTTAGCGGGGTTTGCTTTCTTT	CASSLAGFAFF
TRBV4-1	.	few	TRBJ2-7	TGCGCCAGCAGCCAGCTCCAGGACCTCTCCTACGAGCAGTACTTC	CASSQLQDLSYEQYF
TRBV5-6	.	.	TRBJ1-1	TGTGCCAGCAGCTTGCCAGGGTCGACTGAAGCTTTCTTT	CASSLPGSTEAFF
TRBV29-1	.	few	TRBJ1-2	TGCAGCGTTGGCCCCGGAGGAATCTACACCTTC	CSVGPGGIYTF
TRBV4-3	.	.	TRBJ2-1	TGCGCCAGCAGCCAAGATCACGGACACACATACAATGAGCAGTTCTTC	CASSQDHGHTYNEQFF
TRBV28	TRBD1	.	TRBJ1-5	TGTGCCAGCCGCGAGTCAGGGGGAACTCAGCCTCAGCATTTT	CASRESGGTQPQHF
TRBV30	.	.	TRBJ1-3	TGTGCCTGGCGGGCAGGGGTTTCGGACACCATATATTTT	CAWRAGVSDTIYF
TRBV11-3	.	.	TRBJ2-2	TGTGCCAGCAGCCCTCGGACAACCGGGGAGCTGTTTTTT	CASSPRTTGELFF
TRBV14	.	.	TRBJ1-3	TGTGCCAGCAGCCAAGGTTGGGAAAGAAACACCATATATTTT	CASSQGWERNTIYF
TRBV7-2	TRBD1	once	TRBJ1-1	TGTGCCAGCTTACAGGGGACAGATGAAGCTTTCTTT	CASLQGTDEAFF
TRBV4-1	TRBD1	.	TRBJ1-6	TGCGCCAGCAGCCCCGGAGGACAGGGTAAGGGTCCCCTCCACTTT	CASSPGGQGKGPLHF
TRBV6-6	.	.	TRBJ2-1	TGTGCCAGCAGTTCCGACATCAATGAGCAGTTCTTC	CASSSDINEQFF
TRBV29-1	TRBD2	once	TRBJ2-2	TGCAGCGTCAATAGCGGGGGTTTCTCGGGCACCGGGGAGCTGTTTTTT	CSVNSGGFSGTGELFF
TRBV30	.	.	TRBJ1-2	TGTGCCTGGAGTCCCCAGCACTTAGACTCTACAGGCTACACCTTC	CAWSPQHLDSTGYTF
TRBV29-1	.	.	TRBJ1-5	TGCAGCGCCCGGACAGCTGGCAATCAGCCCCAGCATTTT	CSARTAGNQPQHF
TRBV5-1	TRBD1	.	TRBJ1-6	TGCGCCAGCAGCTTGGAGGGGGCTGGTAATTCACCCCTCCACTTT	CASSLEGAGNSPLHF
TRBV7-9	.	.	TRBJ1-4	TGTGCCAGCAGCCATGCGGGGGCGCGAGGAAAACTGTTTTTT	CASSHAGARGKLFF
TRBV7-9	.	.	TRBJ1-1	TGTGCCAGCAGCTTATTGGACTACACTGAAGCTTTCTTT	CASSLLDYTEAFF
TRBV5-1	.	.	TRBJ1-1	TGCGCCAGCAGCTGGGGTGGGGGGAGGAACACTGAAGCTTTCTTT	CASSWGGGRNTEAFF
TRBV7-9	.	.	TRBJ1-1	TGTGCCGCACAGGTCGGGGCGAACACTGAAGCTTTCTTT	CAAQVGANTEAFF
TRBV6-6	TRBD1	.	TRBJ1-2	TGTGCCAGCCGTAAATACGGACAGGGAGGGGATGGCTACACCTTC	CASRKYGQGGDGYTF
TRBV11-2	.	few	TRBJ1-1	TGTGCCAGCAGCTTAGCCGGGGAATCCTACACTGAAGCTTTCTTT	CASSLAGESYTEAFF
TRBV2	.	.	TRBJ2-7	TGTGCCAGCAGGGACAGCTCCTACGAGCAGTACTTC	CASRDSSYEQYF
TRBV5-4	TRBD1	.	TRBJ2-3	TGTGCCAGCAGCCCTCGGACAGGGAGAACAGATACGCAGTATTTT	CASSPRTGRTDTQYF
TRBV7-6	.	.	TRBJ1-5	TGTGCCAGCAGCCCGGACAGCAATCAGCCCCAGCATTTT	CASSPDSNQPQHF
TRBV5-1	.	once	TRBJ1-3	TGCGCCAGCAGCCCCGGATTTAACTCTGGAAACACCATATATTTT	CASSPGFNSGNTIYF
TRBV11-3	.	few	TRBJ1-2	TGTGCCAGCAGCGCCCGGGCCTTTAACTATGGCTACACCTTC	CASSARAFNYGYTF
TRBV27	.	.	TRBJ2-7	TGTGCCAGCAGTGATTACTACGAGCAGTACTTC	CASSDYYEQYF
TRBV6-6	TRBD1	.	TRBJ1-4	TGTGCCAGCACTGGGGAAAGACAGGGCGGAAAACTGTTTTTT	CASTGERQGGKLFF
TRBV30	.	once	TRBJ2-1	TGTGCCTGGAGTGCAATAGGCAATGAGCAGTTCTTC	CAWSAIGNEQFF
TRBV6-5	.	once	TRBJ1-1	TGTGCCAGCAGATCCGACACCAGGATCCCTGAAGCTTTCTTT	CASRSDTRIPEAFF
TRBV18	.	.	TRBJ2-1	TGTGCCAGCTCACCCGGCGGGGGCCCTCAGTTCTTC	CASSPGGGPQFF
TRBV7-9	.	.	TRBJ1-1	TGTGCCAGCAGCTCGGGAGCGACTGAAGCTTTCTTT	CASSSGATEAFF
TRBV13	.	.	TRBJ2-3	TGTGCCAGCAGCTTATGGAGGACCGCGGCAGATACGCAGTATTTT	CASSLWRTAADTQYF